This TCR beta chain was captured in a study of patients and donors after allogeneic stem cell transplantation. Trimming left V 0 bases short and J 8 bases short, with 13 bases between. Germline V gene lookup returns CDR1 MNHNY and CDR2 SVGAGI (reference sequence). This CDR3 spans 14 amino acids. TCRdb fed the RT-PCR reads into MiXCR, producing one record per CDR3 protein. The repertoire holds about 57,000 distinct CDR3 sequences, with about an eighth as singletons. This clonotype was seen at least ten times. This clonotype originated in a human donor who was either an allogeneic HSCT recipient or a stem cell or donor lymphocyte infusion donor (not recorded which). It is not recorded whose cells these are; they may come from a transplant donor. The specimen sequenced was blood, either unsorted or a sorted T cell fraction (not recorded which). The V call is TRBV6-6, the J call TRBJ1-2; D ambiguous. In DNA, the CDR3 is TGTGCCAGCAGTTACTCGAATATTCGTGGAGGCTACACCTTC. This codes for CASSYSNIRGGYTF.